This T cell receptor (beta chain) was obtained from a study of blood T cell repertoires in COVID-19. With respect to this clone: Compared with germline, one end of the junction differs, possibly owing to a read error.

The CDR3 spans 15 residues. The germline gives CDR1 SGHNT, CDR2 YENEEA. The table came from immunoSEQ multiplex PCR; TCRdb's copy has only in-frame clones and leaves some out. The repertoire holds roughly 100,000 clones, more than 90% seen once, with roughly 4.3% in the top ten. The rearrangement joins TRBV11-3 to TRBJ2-1; tentative D call: TRBD1 (5 bases). The source material was peripheral blood. The sequence derives from a man between 18 and 35 years old with acute or convalescent COVID-19. The CDR3 here is CASSLDRTHYNEQFF. CDR3 in DNA: TGTGCCAGCAGCCTAGACCGGACACATTACAATGAGCAGTTCTTC. Filled out from reference TRBV11-3 and TRBJ2-1, the complete variable domain reads EAGVVQSPRYKIIEKKQPVAFWCNPISGHNTLYWYLQNLGQGPELLIRYENEEAVDDSQLPKDRFSAERLKGVDSTLKIQPAELGDSAVYLCASSLDRTHYNEQFFGPGTRLTVL.